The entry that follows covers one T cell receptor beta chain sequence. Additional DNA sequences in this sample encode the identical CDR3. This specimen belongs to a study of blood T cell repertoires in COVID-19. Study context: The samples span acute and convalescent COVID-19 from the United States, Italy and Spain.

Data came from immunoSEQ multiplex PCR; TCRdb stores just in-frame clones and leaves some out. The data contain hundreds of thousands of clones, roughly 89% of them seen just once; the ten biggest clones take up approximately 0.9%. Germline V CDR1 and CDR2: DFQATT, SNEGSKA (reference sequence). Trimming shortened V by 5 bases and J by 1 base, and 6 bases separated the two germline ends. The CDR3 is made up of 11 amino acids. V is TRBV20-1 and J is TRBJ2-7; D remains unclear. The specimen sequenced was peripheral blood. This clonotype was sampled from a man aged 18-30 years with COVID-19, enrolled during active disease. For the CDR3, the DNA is TGCAGTGCTCGTCTTTCCTACGAGCAGTACTTC. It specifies CSARLSYEQYF.